Below, 21 T cell receptor beta chains from the same sample are listed, as sequenced in a study of blood T cell repertoires in COVID-19. Using immunoSEQ multiplex PCR, the repertoire was profiled, and TCRdb retains in-frame clones only, with some absent. The profile shows some 210,000 clones, 90% to 95% of them singletons. Sequencing was performed on peripheral blood. These TCRs come from a man aged 25 to 45 with acute or convalescent COVID-19.

The chain is built from TRBV6-5 and TRBJ1-6; a weak D match, TRBD1 (5 bases). From germline, CDR1 is MNHEY and CDR2 SVGAGI. The germline V and J ends were trimmed by 4 bases and 7 bases, with 14 bases remaining between them. The CDR3 contains 15 residues. CDR3: CASSSTGYLNSPLHF. In DNA form, the CDR3 reads TGTGCCAGCAGTTCCACAGGTTACCTCAATTCACCCCTCCACTTT.

The rearrangement uses TRBV5-6 and TRBJ2-1, with TRBD2 identical over 10 bases. V dropped 1 base and J dropped 4; count of bases not matched to a gene: 5. The CDR3 contains 16 residues. CDR1 is SGHDT and CDR2 is YYEEEE in the germline V gene. The CDR3 region has the DNA TGTGCCAGCAGCTTGTATGGAGCGGGGGGGTACAATGAGCAGTTCTTC. It encodes CASSLYGAGGYNEQFF.

The J gene is TRBJ2-1, the V gene TRBV7-6, with 9 bases matching TRBD1. The V segment lost 5 bases and the J segment 8 bases; nucleotides outside the gene matches: 7. The CDR3 extends over 14 amino acids. Germline V gene data show CDR1 as SGHVS and CDR2 as FNYEAQ. The CDR3 nucleotides read TGTGCCAGCAGCGACACCGGGACAGGGTATGAGCAGTTCTTC. Its translation: CASSDTGTGYEQFF.

The V gene is TRBV29-1, the J gene TRBJ1-6; 12 bases are shared with TRBD1. The trim removed 7 bases at V and 10 bases at J, leaving 5 bases unmatched. The CDR3 is made up of 13 amino acids. Germline CDR1 SQVTM, CDR2 ANQGSEA. The CDR3 protein is CSGGTGGKSPLHF. The CDR3 nucleotides are TGCAGCGGGGGGACAGGGGGCAAGTCACCCCTCCACTTT.

This chain connects TRBV4-1 to TRBJ1-2; D may be TRBD1 (5 bases). The germline V gene encodes CDR1 MGHRA and CDR2 YSYEKL. The V gene lost 1 base and the J gene lost 0 bases, with 15 bases spanning the gap. The CDR3 spans 17 residues. The CDR3 loop is CASSQVLGQRANYGYTF. The CDR3, as DNA: TGCGCCAGCAGCCAAGTTCTGGGGCAGCGAGCTAACTATGGCTACACCTTC.

This sequence joins TRBV28 and TRBJ2-5; 10 bases agree with TRBD2. V gave up 3 bases and J gave up 4 bases; unmatched junction bases: 5. The CDR3 extends over 15 amino acids. Per germline, CDR1 MDHEN and CDR2 SYDVKM. CDR3 residues: CASSLSLAGTETQYF. CDR3 DNA sequence: TGTGCCAGCAGTTTGTCACTAGCGGGAACAGAGACCCAGTACTTC. The variable domain in full, with the rest retrieved from reference TRBV28 and TRBJ2-5, is DVKVTQSSRYLVKRTGEKVFLECVQDMDHENMFWYRQDPGLGLRLIYFSYDVKMKEKGDIPEGYSVSREKKERFSLILESASTNQTSMYLCASSLSLAGTETQYFGPGTRLLVL.

V gene TRBV30 combines with J gene TRBJ2-6; 7 bases align to TRBD1. V lost 0 bases, J lost 0 bases, and 8 bases stayed unmatched. The CDR3 has 18 amino acids. Germline V gene data show CDR1 as GTSNPN and CDR2 as SVGIG (reference sequence). Written as DNA, the CDR3 is TGTGCCTGGAGTGTAAATGGACAGGTAATCTCTGGGGCCAACGTCCTGACTTTC. Its protein product is CAWSVNGQVISGANVLTF.

The gene calls are TRBV7-8 and TRBJ2-7, with D possibly matching TRBD1 (6 bases). The CDR3 runs to 15 residues. CDR1 is SGHVS, CDR2 FQNEAQ, per germline. The V gene lost 1 base and the J gene lost 4 bases, with 14 bases spanning the gap. This CDR3 reads CASSLVGDKTYEQYF. The CDR3 nucleotides read TGTGCCAGCAGCTTAGTTGGGGACAAAACATACGAGCAGTACTTC.

The V call is TRBV18, the J call TRBJ1-2, with 7 bases aligning to TRBD1. V was pared by 3 bases and J by 2 bases, with 3 bases of the junction left unmatched. The CDR3 is made up of 14 amino acids. Germline loops: CDR1 KGHSH, CDR2 LQKENI. CDR3 loop: CASSPSGQNYGYTF. The CDR3 region has the DNA TGTGCCAGCTCACCCTCGGGACAGAACTATGGCTACACCTTC.

The V and J genes are TRBV19 and TRBJ1-1; 8 bases are shared with TRBD1. The CDR3 loop spans 14 amino acids. V trimming: 4 bases; J trimming: 4 bases; junction bases outside the gene matches: 5. The germline V gene encodes CDR1 LNHDA and CDR2 SQIVND (reference sequence). The CDR3 nucleotides read TGTGCCAGTAGTACGACAGGGGCTTCCACTGAAGCTTTCTTT. It is translated as CASSTTGASTEAFF. Using reference TRBV19 and TRBJ1-1 for the parts outside the CDR3, the full variable domain is DGGITQSPKYLFRKEGQNVTLSCEQNLNHDAMYWYRQDPGQGLRLIYYSQIVNDFQKGDIAEGYSVSREKKESFPLTVTSAQKNPTAFYLCASSTTGASTEAFFGQGTRLTVV.

This chain links TRBV19 with TRBJ2-1, with 7 bases that match TRBD1. Trimming removed 6 bases from V and 0 bases from J; junction bases left unmatched: 8. Germline V CDR1 and CDR2: LNHDA, SQIVND (reference sequence). This CDR3 has 16 residues. The CDR3 sequence is CASRLVRGPSYNEQFF. In nucleotides, the CDR3 is TGTGCCAGTAGACTCGTAAGGGGGCCCTCCTACAATGAGCAGTTCTTC. The variable domain in full, completed from reference TRBV19 and TRBJ2-1, reads DGGITQSPKYLFRKEGQNVTLSCEQNLNHDAMYWYRQDPGQGLRLIYYSQIVNDFQKGDIAEGYSVSREKKESFPLTVTSAQKNPTAFYLCASRLVRGPSYNEQFFGPGTRLTVL.

The chain joins TRBV5-1 to TRBJ2-1; 8 bases are shared with TRBD2. Trimming removed 0 bases from V and 7 bases from J; junction bases left unmatched: 18. The CDR3 spans 19 residues. CDR1 is SGHRS, CDR2 YFSETQ, per germline. The CDR3 DNA reads TGCGCCAGCAGCTTGGGTCCCCGGTCCGCCGGGACTAGTGAAAATGAGCAGTTCTTC. This codes for CASSLGPRSAGTSENEQFF.

The chain employs TRBV5-1 and TRBJ1-1; 7 bases map to TRBD1. Trimming at V came to 0 bases and at J to 8 bases, leaving 7 bases not matched to a gene. The length of the CDR3 is 14 residues. Germline CDR1 is SGHRS and CDR2 is YFSETQ. The DNA of the CDR3 is TGCGCCAGCAGCTTGGAGGGGGGACAGCGAGAAGCTTTCTTT. This codes for CASSLEGGQREAFF.

The chain is built from TRBV6-5 and TRBJ1-3; D not certain. Germline values: CDR1 MNHEY, CDR2 SVGAGI. CDR3 length equals 13 residues. Trimming removed 7 bases at V and 4 bases at J, with 11 bases between. The CDR3 nucleotides read TGTGCCAGCACTGCCGGTCCCGGAAACACCATATATTTT. Translating it yields CASTAGPGNTIYF.

The chain uses TRBV5-1 and TRBJ2-3; tentatively, D is TRBD2 (7 bases). Trimming shortened V by 5 bases and J by 2 bases, and 18 bases separated the two germline ends. This CDR3 has 16 residues. Looked up from germline, CDR1 is SGHRS and CDR2 is YFSETQ. CDR3 nucleotides: TGCGCCAGCAGTCAACTGGTGGCGGGGGCCACAGATACGCAGTATTTT. Translation: CASSQLVAGATDTQYF.

The chain links TRBV28 to TRBJ1-1, with a possible D match to TRBD1 (5 bases). The CDR3 is made up of 13 amino acids. CDR1 is MDHEN and CDR2 is SYDVKM in the germline V gene. Trimming removed 1 base from V and 11 bases from J, with 14 bases in between. This CDR3 is CASSLFRGGGAFF. The CDR3 nucleotides are TGTGCCAGCAGTTTATTTCGGGGGGGTGGTGCTTTCTTT.

This chain joins TRBV5-1 and TRBJ2-7; a possible D gene is TRBD2 (6 bases). The V and J ends lost 0 bases and 0 bases respectively, with 10 bases between them. There are 15 residues in the CDR3. Germline V gene data show CDR1 as SGHRS and CDR2 as YFSETQ. The chain's CDR3 is CASSLVGGSSYEQYF. As DNA, the CDR3 is TGCGCCAGCAGCTTGGTCGGGGGTTCCTCCTACGAGCAGTACTTC.

This chain joins TRBV28 and TRBJ2-7; 7 bases line up with TRBD1. CDR1 and CDR2 from the germline V gene are MDHEN and SYDVKM. V trimming: 1 base; J trimming: 1 base; junction bases outside the gene matches: 4. This CDR3 is 15 amino acids long. The CDR3 coding sequence is TGTGCCAGCAGTTTATTTGGGACAGCTTCCTACGAGCAGTACTTC. It translates to CASSLFGTASYEQYF.

Written as DNA, the CDR3 is TGTGCCACCGGCACAGCCTCTGGAAACACCATATATTTT. Protein product: CATGTASGNTIYF. J is TRBJ1-3 and V is TRBV6-5; D unclear. There are 13 residues in the CDR3. Germline assignment: CDR1 MNHEY and CDR2 SVGAGI. V was shortened by 10 bases and J by 0 bases, with 10 bases between the two germline ends.

The V gene is TRBV7-3, the J gene TRBJ1-2; no clear D gene. Germline V CDR1 and CDR2: SGHTA, FQGTGA. With 5 bases removed from V and 0 bases from J, the gap between germline ends came to 13 bases. The CDR3 is 15 amino acids. The CDR3 region is CASSPTLNSNYGYTF. The CDR3 nucleotides read TGTGCCAGCAGCCCAACCCTAAATTCTAACTATGGCTACACCTTC.

This chain connects TRBV9 to TRBJ2-3, with D tentatively TRBD1 (5 bases). This CDR3 has 15 amino acids. V lost 0 bases and J 6 bases, leaving 14 bases between the germline ends. From germline, CDR1 is SGDLS and CDR2 YYNGEE. In nucleotides, the CDR3 is TGTGCCAGCAGCGTAGATGGGGCGCTCTGGGATACGCAGTATTTT. Translating gives CASSVDGALWDTQYF.